This entry concerns a single TCR beta chain. Its target is unknown. At one boundary the junction diverges from the germline segment, which might be a read error. This sample is part of a study of cytomegalovirus exposure and HLA in healthy donors. Study-wide results and limits: The CMV antigen specificity of a few CMV-associated chains was confirmed through in vitro analysis. Among TCR beta chains, those listed as cytomegalovirus-associated numbered fewer than 200. V segments that were indistinguishable, TRBV6-2 and TRBV6-3 among them, were omitted from analysis.

Germline CDR1 is MNHEY and CDR2 is SVGAGI. The CDR3 consists of 13 residues. PCR amplification relied on 60 Vbeta primers (plus 13 Jbeta primers). TCRdb's table, derived via immunoSEQ multiplex PCR, lists solely in-frame clones and lacks some. Altogether 100,000 or so clones are present, 75% to 90% being singletons, with the ten largest covering 6.5% to 7%. The chain employs TRBV6-5 and TRBJ2-7; weak D call: TRBD1 (5 bases). The sequence was obtained from a man between 25 and 39 years old in good health and CMV-seropositive. The sequenced sample consisted of PBMCs. The chain's CDR3 is CASSSGFSYVQYF. CDR3 coding DNA: TGTGCCAGCAGTTCAGGGTTCTCCTACGTGCAGTACTTC.